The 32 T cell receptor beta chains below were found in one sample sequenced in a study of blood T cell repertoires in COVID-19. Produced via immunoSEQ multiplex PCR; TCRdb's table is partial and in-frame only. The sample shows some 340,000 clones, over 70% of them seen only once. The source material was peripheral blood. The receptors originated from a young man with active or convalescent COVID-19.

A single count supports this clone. CDR3 nucleotides: TGTGCCAGCAGTACCCGGGGGGTGGACTCTGGAAACACCATATATTTT. It yields the protein CASSTRGVDSGNTIYF. The chain combines TRBV28 with TRBJ1-3; TRBD1 is a possible D gene (5 bases). The CDR3 is 16 residues long. Germline V gene data show CDR1 as MDHEN and CDR2 as SYDVKM. V lost 5 bases to trimming and J lost 0 bases, with 14 bases between them.

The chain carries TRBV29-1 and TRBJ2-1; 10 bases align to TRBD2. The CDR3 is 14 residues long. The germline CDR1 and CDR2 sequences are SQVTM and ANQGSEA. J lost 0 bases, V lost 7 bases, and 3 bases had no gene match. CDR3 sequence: CSAPSGSSYNEQFF. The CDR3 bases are TGCAGCGCACCTAGCGGGAGCTCCTACAATGAGCAGTTCTTC.

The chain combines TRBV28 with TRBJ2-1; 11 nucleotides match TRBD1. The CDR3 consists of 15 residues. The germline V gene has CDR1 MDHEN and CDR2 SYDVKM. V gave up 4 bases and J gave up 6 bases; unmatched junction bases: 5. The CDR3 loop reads CASSWTGTGGNEQFF. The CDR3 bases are TGTGCCAGCAGTTGGACCGGGACAGGGGGCAATGAGCAGTTCTTC.

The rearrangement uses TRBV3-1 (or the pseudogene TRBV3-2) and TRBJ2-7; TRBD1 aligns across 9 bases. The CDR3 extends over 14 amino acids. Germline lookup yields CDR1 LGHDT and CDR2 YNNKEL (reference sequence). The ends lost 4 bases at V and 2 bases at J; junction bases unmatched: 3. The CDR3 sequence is CASSPRDRAYEQYF. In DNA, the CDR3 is TGTGCCAGCAGCCCCCGGGACAGGGCCTACGAGCAGTACTTC.

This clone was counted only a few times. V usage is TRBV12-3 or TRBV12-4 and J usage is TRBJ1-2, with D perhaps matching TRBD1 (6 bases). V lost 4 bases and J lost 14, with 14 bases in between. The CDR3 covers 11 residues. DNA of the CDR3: TGTGCCAGCAGTTCACAGGGAAAGGGGACCTTC. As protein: CASSSQGKGTF.

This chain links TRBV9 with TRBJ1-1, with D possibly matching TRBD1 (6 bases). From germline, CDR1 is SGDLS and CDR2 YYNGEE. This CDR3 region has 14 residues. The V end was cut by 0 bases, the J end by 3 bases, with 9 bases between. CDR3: CASSVVGADTEAFF. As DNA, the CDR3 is TGTGCCAGCAGCGTAGTGGGGGCGGACACTGAAGCTTTCTTT.

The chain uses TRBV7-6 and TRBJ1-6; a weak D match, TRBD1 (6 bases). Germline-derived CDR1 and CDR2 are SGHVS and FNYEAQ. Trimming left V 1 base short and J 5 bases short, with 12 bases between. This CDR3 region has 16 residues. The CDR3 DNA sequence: TGTGCCAGCAGCTTAGTAGGGGGGGTTGATAATTCACCCCTCCACTTT. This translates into CASSLVGGVDNSPLHF.

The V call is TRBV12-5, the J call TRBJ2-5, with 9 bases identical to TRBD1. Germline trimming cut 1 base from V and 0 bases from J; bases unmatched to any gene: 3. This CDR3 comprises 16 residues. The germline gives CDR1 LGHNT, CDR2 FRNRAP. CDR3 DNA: TGTGCTAGTGGTTTGGGCGGACAGGGGTACCAAGAGACCCAGTACTTC. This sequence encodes CASGLGGQGYQETQYF.

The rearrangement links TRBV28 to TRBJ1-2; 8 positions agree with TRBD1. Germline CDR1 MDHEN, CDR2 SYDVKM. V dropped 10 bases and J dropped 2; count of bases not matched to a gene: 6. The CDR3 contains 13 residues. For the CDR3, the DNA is TGTGCCACCTCCGACAGGGGAAACTATGGCTACACCTTC. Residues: CATSDRGNYGYTF.

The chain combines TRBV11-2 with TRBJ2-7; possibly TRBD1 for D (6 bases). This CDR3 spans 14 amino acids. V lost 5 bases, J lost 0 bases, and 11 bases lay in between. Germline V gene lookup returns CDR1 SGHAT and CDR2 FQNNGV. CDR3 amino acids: CASSEHRASYEQYF. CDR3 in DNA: TGTGCCAGCAGCGAACACAGGGCCTCCTACGAGCAGTACTTC.

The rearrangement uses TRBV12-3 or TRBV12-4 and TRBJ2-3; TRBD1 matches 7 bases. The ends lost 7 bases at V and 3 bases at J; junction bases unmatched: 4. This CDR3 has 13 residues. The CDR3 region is CASNLRGTDTQYF. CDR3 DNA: TGTGCCAGCAACCTCAGGGGGACAGATACGCAGTATTTT.

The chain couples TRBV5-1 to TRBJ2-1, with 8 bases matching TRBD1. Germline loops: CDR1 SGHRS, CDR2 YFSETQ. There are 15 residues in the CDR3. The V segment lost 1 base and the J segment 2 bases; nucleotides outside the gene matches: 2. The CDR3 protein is CASSLPRGPYNEQFF. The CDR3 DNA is TGCGCCAGCAGCTTGCCCAGGGGGCCCTACAATGAGCAGTTCTTC.

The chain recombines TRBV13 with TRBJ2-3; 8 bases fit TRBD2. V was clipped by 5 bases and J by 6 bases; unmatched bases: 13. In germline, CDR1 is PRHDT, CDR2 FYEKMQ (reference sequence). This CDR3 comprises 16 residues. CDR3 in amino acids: CASSHPSGQRGDTQYF. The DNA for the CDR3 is TGTGCCAGCAGCCATCCTAGCGGGCAAAGGGGGGATACGCAGTATTTT.

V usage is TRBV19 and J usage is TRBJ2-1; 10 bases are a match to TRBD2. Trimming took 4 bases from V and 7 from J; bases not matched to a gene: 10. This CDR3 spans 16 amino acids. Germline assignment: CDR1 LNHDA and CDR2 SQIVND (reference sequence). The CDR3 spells CASSTTSGRARNEQFF. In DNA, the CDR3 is TGTGCCAGTAGTACGACGAGCGGGAGGGCCAGGAATGAGCAGTTCTTC. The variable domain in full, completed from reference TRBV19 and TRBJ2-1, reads DGGITQSPKYLFRKEGQNVTLSCEQNLNHDAMYWYRQDPGQGLRLIYYSQIVNDFQKGDIAEGYSVSREKKESFPLTVTSAQKNPTAFYLCASSTTSGRARNEQFFGPGTRLTVL.

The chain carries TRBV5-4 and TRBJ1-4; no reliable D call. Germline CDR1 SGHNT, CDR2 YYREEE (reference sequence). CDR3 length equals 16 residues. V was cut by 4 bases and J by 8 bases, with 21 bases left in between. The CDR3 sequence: CASSLRGGRPAEKLFF. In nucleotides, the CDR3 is TGTGCCAGCAGCCTGCGAGGCGGTCGGCCCGCGGAAAAACTGTTTTTT.

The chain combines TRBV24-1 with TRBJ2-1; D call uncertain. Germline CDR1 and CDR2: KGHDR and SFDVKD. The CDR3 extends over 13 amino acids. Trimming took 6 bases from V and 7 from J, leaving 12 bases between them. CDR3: CATSKLDENEQFF. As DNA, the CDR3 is TGTGCCACCAGTAAGCTAGATGAGAATGAGCAGTTCTTC.

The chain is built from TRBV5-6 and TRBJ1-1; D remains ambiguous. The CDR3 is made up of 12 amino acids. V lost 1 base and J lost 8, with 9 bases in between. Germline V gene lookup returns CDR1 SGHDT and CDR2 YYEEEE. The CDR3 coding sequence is TGTGCCAGCAGCTTGCGGGGTCTCGAAGCTTTCTTT. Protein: CASSLRGLEAFF.

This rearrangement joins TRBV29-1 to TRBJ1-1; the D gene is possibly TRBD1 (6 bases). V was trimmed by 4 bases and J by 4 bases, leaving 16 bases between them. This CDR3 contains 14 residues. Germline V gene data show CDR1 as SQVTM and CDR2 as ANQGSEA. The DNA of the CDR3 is TGCAGCGTTGCTCGGGGGGCGCGAAGCACTGAAGCTTTCTTT. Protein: CSVARGARSTEAFF. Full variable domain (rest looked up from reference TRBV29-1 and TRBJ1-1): SAVISQKPSRDICQRGTSLTIQCQVDSQVTMMFWYRQQPGQSLTLIATANQGSEATYESGFVIDKFPISRPNLTFSTLTVSNMSPEDSSIYLCSVARGARSTEAFFGQGTRLTVV.

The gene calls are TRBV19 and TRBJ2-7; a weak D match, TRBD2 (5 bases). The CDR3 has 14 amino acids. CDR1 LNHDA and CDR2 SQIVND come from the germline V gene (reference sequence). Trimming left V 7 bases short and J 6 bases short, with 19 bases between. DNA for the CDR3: TGTGCCAGTACCAAAGAGAGGGTTGGTGGCGAGCAGTACTTC. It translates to CASTKERVGGEQYF.

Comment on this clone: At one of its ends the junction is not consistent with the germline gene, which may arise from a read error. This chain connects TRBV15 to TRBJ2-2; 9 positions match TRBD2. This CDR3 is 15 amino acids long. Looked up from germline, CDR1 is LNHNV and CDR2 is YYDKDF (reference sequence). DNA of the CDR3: TGTGCCCCCAGCATACGGCGGGGGGGGACCGGGGAGCTGTTTTTT. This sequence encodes CAPSIRRGGTGELFF.

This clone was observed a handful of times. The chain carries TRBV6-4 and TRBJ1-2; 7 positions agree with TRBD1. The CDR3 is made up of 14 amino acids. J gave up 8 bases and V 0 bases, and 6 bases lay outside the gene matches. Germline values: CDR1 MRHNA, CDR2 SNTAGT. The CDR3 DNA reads TGTGCCAGCAGTGACTCTCAGGGGGTTGGAGGCTACACCTTC. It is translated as CASSDSQGVGGYTF.

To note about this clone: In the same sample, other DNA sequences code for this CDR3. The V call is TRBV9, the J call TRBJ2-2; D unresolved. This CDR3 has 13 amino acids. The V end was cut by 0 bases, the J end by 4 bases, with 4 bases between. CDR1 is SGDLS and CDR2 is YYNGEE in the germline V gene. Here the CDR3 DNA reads TGTGCCAGCAGCGTAGGCGGCACCGGGGAGCTGTTTTTT. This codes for CASSVGGTGELFF.

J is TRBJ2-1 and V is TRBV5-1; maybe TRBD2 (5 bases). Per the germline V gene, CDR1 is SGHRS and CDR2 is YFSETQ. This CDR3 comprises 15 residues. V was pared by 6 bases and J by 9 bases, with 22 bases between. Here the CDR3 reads CASTPSSSAKGEQFF. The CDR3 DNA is TGCGCCAGCACCCCTTCGAGTAGCGCTAAGGGTGAGCAGTTCTTC.

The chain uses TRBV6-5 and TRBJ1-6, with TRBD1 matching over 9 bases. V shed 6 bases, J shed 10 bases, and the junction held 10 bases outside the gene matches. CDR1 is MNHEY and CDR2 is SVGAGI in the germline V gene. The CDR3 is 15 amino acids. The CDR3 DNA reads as TGTGCCAGCAGGCCTACCGGGACAGGGAACTCACCCCTCCACTTT. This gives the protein CASRPTGTGNSPLHF.

Here the CDR3 DNA reads TGTGCCAGCAGCGGGGACAGGGAGGTAAACACCATATATTTT. Protein: CASSGDREVNTIYF. The chain has TRBV14 and TRBJ1-3; 9 bases align to TRBD1. CDR1 SGHDN and CDR2 FVKESK come from the germline V gene. Losses at the gene ends were 5 bases for V and 6 bases for J; bases not matched to a gene: 5. CDR3 length: 14 amino acids.

The CDR3 bases are TGTGCCAGCAGGCGGGGGTCAGGGGGCGAAAACACCATATATTTT. Protein: CASRRGSGGENTIYF. The V and J genes are TRBV7-2 and TRBJ1-3; 8 bases are shared with TRBD1. This CDR3 region has 15 residues. Germline CDR1 is SGHTA and CDR2 is FQGNSA. V dropped 6 bases and J dropped 6; count of bases not matched to a gene: 10.

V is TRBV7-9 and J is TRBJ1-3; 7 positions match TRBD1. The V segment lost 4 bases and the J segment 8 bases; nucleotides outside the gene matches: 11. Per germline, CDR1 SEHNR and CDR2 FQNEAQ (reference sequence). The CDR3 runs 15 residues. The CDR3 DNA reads TGTGCCAGCAGCTACCCCCAACCCGACAGGGACACCATATATTTT. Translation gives CASSYPQPDRDTIYF.

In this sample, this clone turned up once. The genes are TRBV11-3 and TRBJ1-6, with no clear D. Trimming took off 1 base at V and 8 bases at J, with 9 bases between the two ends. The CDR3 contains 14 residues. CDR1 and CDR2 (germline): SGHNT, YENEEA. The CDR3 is CASSLGDTDSPLHF. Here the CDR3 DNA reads TGTGCCAGCAGCTTAGGAGACACTGATTCACCCCTCCACTTT.

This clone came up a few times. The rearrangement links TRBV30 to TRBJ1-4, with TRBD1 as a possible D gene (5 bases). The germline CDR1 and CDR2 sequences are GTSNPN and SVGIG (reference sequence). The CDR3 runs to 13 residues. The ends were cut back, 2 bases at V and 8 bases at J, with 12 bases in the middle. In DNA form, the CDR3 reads TGTGCCTGGAGTTATGGGGGGTGGGAAAAACTGTTTTTT. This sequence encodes CAWSYGGWEKLFF.

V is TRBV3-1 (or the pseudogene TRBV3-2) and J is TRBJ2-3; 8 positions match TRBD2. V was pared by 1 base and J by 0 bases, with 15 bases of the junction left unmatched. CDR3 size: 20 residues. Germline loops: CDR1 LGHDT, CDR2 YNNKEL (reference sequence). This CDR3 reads CASSQARPGLGPPSTDTQYF. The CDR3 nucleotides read TGTGCCAGCAGCCAAGCCAGGCCGGGACTAGGCCCCCCTAGCACAGATACGCAGTATTTT.

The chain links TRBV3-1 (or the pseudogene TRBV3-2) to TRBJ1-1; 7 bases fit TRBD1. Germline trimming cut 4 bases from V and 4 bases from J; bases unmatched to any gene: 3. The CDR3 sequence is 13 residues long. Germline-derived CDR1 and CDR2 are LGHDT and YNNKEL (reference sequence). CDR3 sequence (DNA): TGTGCCAGCAGCCTCCGGGACAGCACTGAAGCTTTCTTT. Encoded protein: CASSLRDSTEAFF.

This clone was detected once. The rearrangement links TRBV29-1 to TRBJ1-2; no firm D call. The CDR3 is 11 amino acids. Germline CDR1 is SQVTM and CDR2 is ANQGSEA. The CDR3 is CSLQDIYGYTF. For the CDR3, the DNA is TGCAGTCTCCAGGATATCTATGGCTACACCTTC.